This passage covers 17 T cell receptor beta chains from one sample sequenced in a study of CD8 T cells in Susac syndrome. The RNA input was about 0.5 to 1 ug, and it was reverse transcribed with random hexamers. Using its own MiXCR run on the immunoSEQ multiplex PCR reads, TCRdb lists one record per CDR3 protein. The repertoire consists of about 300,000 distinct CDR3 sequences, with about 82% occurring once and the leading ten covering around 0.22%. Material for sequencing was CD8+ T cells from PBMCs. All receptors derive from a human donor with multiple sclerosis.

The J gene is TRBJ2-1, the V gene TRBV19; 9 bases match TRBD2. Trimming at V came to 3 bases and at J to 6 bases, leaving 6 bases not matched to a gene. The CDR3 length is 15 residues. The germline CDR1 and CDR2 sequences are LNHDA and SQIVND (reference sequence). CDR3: CASSMGLAGLNEQFF. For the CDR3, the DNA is TGTGCCAGTAGTATGGGTCTAGCGGGACTCAATGAGCAGTTCTTC.

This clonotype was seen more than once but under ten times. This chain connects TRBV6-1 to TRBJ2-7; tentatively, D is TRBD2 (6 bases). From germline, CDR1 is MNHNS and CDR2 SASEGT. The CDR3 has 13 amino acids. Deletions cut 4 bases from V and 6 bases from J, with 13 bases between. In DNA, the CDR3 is TGTGCCAGCAGTGGACTAGTCCGGACCGAGCAGTACTTC. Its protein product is CASSGLVRTEQYF.

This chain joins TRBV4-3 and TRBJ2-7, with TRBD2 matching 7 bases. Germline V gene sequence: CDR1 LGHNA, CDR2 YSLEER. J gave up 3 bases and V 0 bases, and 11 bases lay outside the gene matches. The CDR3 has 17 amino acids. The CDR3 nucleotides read TGCGCCAGCAGCCAAGAGGTTCGCGGGAGCTGGCACTACGAGCAGTACTTC. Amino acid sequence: CASSQEVRGSWHYEQYF.

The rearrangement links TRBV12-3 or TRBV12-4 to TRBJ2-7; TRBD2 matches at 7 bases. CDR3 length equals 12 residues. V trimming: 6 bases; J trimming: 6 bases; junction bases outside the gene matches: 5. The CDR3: CASRGGTIEQYF. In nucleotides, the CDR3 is TGTGCCAGCAGGGGGGGGACTATCGAGCAGTACTTC.

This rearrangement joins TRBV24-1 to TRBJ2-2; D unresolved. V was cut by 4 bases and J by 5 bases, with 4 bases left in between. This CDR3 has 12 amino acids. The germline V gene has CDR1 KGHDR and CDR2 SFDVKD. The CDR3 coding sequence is TGTGCCACCAGTGAACGGACCGGGGAGCTGTTTTTT. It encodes CATSERTGELFF.

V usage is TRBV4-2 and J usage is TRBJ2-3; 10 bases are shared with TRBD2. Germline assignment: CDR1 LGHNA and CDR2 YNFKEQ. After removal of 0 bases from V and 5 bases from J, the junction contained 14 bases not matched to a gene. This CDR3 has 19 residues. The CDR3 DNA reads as TGTGCCAGCAGCCAAGAATCATTCGGGCTAGCGGGAGTGGGAGATACGCAGTATTTT. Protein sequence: CASSQESFGLAGVGDTQYF.

The CDR3, as DNA: TGTGCCAGCAGCGTTGACAGGGACTCTGGAAACACCATATATTTT. This gives the protein CASSVDRDSGNTIYF. The chain carries TRBV9 and TRBJ1-3; 7 bases are a match to TRBD1. Per germline, CDR1 SGDLS and CDR2 YYNGEE. The CDR3 runs to 15 residues. The V and J ends lost 2 bases and 0 bases, in that order; junction bases with no gene match: 2.

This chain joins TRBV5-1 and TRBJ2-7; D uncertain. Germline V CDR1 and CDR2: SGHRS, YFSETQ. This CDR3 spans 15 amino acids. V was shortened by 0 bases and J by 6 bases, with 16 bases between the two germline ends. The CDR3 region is CASSLERPMSVEQYF. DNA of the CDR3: TGCGCCAGCAGCTTGGAGAGGCCGATGTCGGTCGAGCAGTACTTC. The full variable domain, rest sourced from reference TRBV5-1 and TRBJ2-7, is KAGVTQTPRYLIKTRGQQVTLSCSPISGHRSVSWYQQTPGQGLQFLFEYFSETQRNKGNFPGRFSGRQFSNSRSEMNVSTLELGDSALYLCASSLERPMSVEQYFGPGTRLTVT.

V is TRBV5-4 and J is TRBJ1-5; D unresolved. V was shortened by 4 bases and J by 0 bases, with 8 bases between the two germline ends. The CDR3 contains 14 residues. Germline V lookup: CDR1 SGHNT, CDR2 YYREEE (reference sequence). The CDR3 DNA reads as TGTGCCAGCAGCCTCCAGGATAGCAATCAGCCCCAGCATTTT. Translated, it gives CASSLQDSNQPQHF.

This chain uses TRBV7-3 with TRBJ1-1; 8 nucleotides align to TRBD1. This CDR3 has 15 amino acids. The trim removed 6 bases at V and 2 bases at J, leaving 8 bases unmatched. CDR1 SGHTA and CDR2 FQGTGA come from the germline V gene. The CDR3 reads CASSPYRGENTEAFF. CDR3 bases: TGTGCCAGCAGTCCTTACAGGGGGGAAAACACTGAAGCTTTCTTT. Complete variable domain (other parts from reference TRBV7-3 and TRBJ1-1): GAGVSQTPSNKVTEKGKYVELRCDPISGHTALYWYRQSLGQGPEFLIYFQGTGAADDSGLPNDRFFAVRPEGSVSTLKIQRTERGDSAVYLCASSPYRGENTEAFFGQGTRLTVV.

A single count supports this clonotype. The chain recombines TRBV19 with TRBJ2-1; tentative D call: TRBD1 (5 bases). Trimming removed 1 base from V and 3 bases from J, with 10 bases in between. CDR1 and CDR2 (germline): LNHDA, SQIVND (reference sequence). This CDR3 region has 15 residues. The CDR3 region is CASSIVGDSYNEQFF. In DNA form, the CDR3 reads TGTGCCAGTAGTATAGTAGGCGACAGCTACAATGAGCAGTTCTTC.

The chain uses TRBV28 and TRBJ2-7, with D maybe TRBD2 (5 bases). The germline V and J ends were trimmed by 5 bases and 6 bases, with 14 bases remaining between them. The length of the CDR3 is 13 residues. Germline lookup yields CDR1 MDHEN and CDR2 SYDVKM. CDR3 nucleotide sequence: TGTGCCAGCAGTCATAAGGTAGGAGGCGAGCAGTACTTC. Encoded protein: CASSHKVGGEQYF.

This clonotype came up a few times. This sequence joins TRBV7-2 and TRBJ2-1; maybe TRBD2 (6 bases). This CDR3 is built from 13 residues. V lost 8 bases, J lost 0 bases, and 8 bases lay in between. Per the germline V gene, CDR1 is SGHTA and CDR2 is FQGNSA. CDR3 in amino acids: CASRESSYNEQFF. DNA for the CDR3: TGTGCCAGCCGGGAGAGCTCCTACAATGAGCAGTTCTTC.

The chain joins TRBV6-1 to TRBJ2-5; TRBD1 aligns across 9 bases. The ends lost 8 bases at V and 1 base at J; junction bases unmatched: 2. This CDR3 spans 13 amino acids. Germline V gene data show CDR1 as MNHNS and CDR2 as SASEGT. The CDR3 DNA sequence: TGTGCCAGCTGGGACAGGGTCCAAGAGACCCAGTACTTC. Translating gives CASWDRVQETQYF.

CDR3 nucleotides: TGTGCCAGCAGCTTAGCGGGCAGGGGACTGAACACTGAAGCTTTCTTT. Translated, it gives CASSLAGRGLNTEAFF. The J gene is TRBJ1-1, the V gene TRBV7-9, with D tentatively TRBD1 (6 bases). The CDR3 totals 16 residues. Trimming removed 0 bases from V and 0 bases from J, with 11 bases in between. Germline CDR1 reads SEHNR; CDR2 reads FQNEAQ (reference sequence).

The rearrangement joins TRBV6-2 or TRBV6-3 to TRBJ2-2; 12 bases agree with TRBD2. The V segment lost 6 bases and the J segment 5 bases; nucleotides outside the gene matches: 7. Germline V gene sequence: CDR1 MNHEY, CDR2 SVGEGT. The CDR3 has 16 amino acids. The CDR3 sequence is CASRQTSGSSTGELFF. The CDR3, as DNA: TGTGCCAGCAGGCAGACTAGCGGGAGCTCTACCGGGGAGCTGTTTTTT.

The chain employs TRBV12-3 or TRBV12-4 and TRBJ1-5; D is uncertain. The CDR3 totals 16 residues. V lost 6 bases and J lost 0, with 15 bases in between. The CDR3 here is CASSPEAGDSNQPQHF. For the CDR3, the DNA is TGTGCCAGCAGCCCCGAGGCCGGAGATAGCAATCAGCCCCAGCATTTT.